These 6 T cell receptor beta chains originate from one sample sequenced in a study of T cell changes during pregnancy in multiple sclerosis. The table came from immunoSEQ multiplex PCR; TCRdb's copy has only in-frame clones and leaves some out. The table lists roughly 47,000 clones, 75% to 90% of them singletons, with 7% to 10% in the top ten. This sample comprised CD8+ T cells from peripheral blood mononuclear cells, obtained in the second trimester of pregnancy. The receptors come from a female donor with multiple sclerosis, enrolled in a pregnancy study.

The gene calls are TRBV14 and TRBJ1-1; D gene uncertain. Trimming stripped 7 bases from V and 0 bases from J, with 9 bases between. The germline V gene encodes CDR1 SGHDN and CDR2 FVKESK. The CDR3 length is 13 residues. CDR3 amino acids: CASTTVMNTEAFF. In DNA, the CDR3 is TGTGCCAGCACAACAGTCATGAACACTGAAGCTTTCTTT.

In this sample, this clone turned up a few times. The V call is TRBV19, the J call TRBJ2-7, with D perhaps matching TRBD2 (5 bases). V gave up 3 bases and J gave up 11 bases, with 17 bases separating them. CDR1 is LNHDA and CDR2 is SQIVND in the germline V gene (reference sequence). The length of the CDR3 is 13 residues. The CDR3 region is CASSMSLSGSKYF. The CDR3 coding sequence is TGTGCCAGTAGTATGTCTTTGTCGGGGTCCAAGTACTTC.

The CDR3 protein is CASSLQRASPLHF. The CDR3 coding sequence is TGTGCCAGCAGTTTACAGAGGGCTTCACCCCTCCACTTT. V and J are TRBV28 and TRBJ1-6; D unresolved. CDR3 length: 13 amino acids. V was pared by 2 bases and J by 9 bases, with 8 bases between. The germline V gene encodes CDR1 MDHEN and CDR2 SYDVKM.

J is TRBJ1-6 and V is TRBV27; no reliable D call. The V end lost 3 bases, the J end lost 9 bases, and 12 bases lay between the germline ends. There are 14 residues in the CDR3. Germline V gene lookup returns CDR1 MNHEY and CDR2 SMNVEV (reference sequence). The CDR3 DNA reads TGTGCCAGCAGTTTGTGGAGGGCCCTTTCACCCCTCCACTTT. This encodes CASSLWRALSPLHF.

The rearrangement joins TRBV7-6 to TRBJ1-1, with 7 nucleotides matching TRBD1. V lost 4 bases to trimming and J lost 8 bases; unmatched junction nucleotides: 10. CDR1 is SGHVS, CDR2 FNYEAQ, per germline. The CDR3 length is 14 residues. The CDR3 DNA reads TGTGCCAGCAGCTGGACCGGGACAGCTTCCGAAGCTTTCTTT. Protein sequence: CASSWTGTASEAFF. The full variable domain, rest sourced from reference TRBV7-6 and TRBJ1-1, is GAGVSQSPRYKVTKRGQDVALRCDPISGHVSLYWYRQALGQGPEFLTYFNYEAQQDKSGLPNDRFSAERPEGSISTLTIQRTEQRDSAMYRCASSWTGTASEAFFGQGTRLTVV.

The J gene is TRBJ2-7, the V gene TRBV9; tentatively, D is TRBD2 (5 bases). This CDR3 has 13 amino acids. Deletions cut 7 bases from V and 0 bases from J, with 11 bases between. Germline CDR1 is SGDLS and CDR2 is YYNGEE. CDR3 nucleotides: TGTGCCAGCTCCGACGGGAACTCCTACGAGCAGTACTTC. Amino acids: CASSDGNSYEQYF.